The 5 T cell receptor beta chains in this list originate from one sample, sequenced in a study of T cell responses to AZD1222 COVID-19 vaccine. The protocol was immunoSEQ multiplex PCR, while the TCRdb copy is restricted to in-frame clones and leaves out a portion. This sample has under 150,000 clones, with approximately 85% found just once. The material was peripheral blood, obtained on day 0 of AZD1222 vaccination. Receptors originate from an adult in good health.

J is TRBJ2-1 and V is TRBV4-2, with D tentatively TRBD2 (6 bases). The CDR3 is made up of 15 amino acids. The germline CDR1 and CDR2 sequences are LGHNA and YNFKEQ. Trimming took 4 bases from V and 4 from J, leaving 14 bases between them. The CDR3 DNA is TGTGCCAGCAGCCGTAGCGGAACCCTTTACAATGAGCAGTTCTTC. It codes for CASSRSGTLYNEQFF.

The rearrangement links TRBV5-1 to TRBJ1-2; D might be TRBD1 (6 bases). CDR1 SGHRS and CDR2 YFSETQ come from the germline V gene. V shed 2 bases and J shed 6 bases, with 17 bases lying between them. The CDR3 is made up of 15 amino acids. The CDR3 nucleotides are TGCGCCAGCAGCTTATCCGGGGCGAGGGACAATGGCTACACCTTC. Protein sequence: CASSLSGARDNGYTF.

This chain connects TRBV28 to TRBJ1-1; the D is unclear. There are 13 residues in the CDR3. Trimming took 5 bases from V and 4 from J, leaving 11 bases between them. The germline gives CDR1 MDHEN, CDR2 SYDVKM. This CDR3 is CASSVSWTTEAFF. The CDR3 nucleotides are TGTGCCAGCAGTGTCTCATGGACCACTGAAGCTTTCTTT. Full variable domain (missing parts from reference TRBV28 and TRBJ1-1): DVKVTQSSRYLVKRTGEKVFLECVQDMDHENMFWYRQDPGLGLRLIYFSYDVKMKEKGDIPEGYSVSREKKERFSLILESASTNQTSMYLCASSVSWTTEAFFGQGTRLTVV.

The chain recombines TRBV5-1 with TRBJ2-3; D remains unclear. Germline V lookup: CDR1 SGHRS, CDR2 YFSETQ. Trimming took off 1 base at V and 0 bases at J, with 12 bases between the two ends. There are 16 residues in the CDR3. DNA for the CDR3: TGCGCCAGCAGCTTGAGTTTCTTCACTAGCACAGATACGCAGTATTTT. Translation: CASSLSFFTSTDTQYF.

J is TRBJ2-7 and V is TRBV19; D may correspond to TRBD1 or TRBD2 (5 bases each). Germline CDR1 reads LNHDA; CDR2 reads SQIVND (reference sequence). V was clipped by 1 base and J by 6 bases, with 13 bases between them. This CDR3 region has 14 residues. CDR3 in amino acids: CASSIGGMGGEQYF. Written as DNA, the CDR3 is TGTGCCAGTAGTATAGGGGGGATGGGTGGCGAGCAGTACTTC. The whole variable domain, remainder taken from reference TRBV19 and TRBJ2-7, is DGGITQSPKYLFRKEGQNVTLSCEQNLNHDAMYWYRQDPGQGLRLIYYSQIVNDFQKGDIAEGYSVSREKKESFPLTVTSAQKNPTAFYLCASSIGGMGGEQYFGPGTRLTVT.